The 20 T cell receptor beta chains given below trace back to one sample, sequenced in a study of blood T cell repertoires in COVID-19. Method: immunoSEQ multiplex PCR; TCRdb's copy keeps in-frame clones and lacks some. Among some 340,000 clones listed, around 85% were seen once. Input material: peripheral blood. Source of these receptors: a woman aged 18-29 years with acute or convalescent COVID-19.

The chain combines TRBV12-3 or TRBV12-4 with TRBJ1-1; possibly TRBD1 for D (5 bases). This CDR3 region has 13 residues. V dropped 6 bases and J dropped 4 bases, with 12 bases sitting between them. The CDR3 DNA reads TGTGCCAGCAGCGACGCAGGGATCACTGAAGCTTTCTTT. Its protein is CASSDAGITEAFF.

The chain joins TRBV12-3 or TRBV12-4 to TRBJ1-1; weak D call: TRBD1 (5 bases). V was trimmed by 6 bases and J by 5 bases, leaving 13 bases between them. The CDR3 consists of 13 residues. The CDR3 here is CASRPDSRTEAFF. The CDR3 region has the DNA TGTGCCAGCAGGCCTGACAGTAGGACTGAAGCTTTCTTT.

This clone was seen just once. V is TRBV9 and J is TRBJ2-1; D is perhaps TRBD2 (5 bases). Trimming took off 3 bases at V and 9 bases at J, with 10 bases between the two ends. The CDR3 contains 12 residues. CDR1 and CDR2 (germline): SGDLS, YYNGEE. CDR3 protein: CASSAASGEQFF. The DNA for the CDR3 is TGTGCCAGCAGCGCCGCGAGCGGTGAGCAGTTCTTC.

This clone was counted once. The chain carries TRBV11-2 and TRBJ2-7; TRBD2 agrees at 9 bases. J lost 6 bases, V lost 3 bases, and 6 bases had no gene match. Per germline, CDR1 SGHAT and CDR2 FQNNGV. The CDR3 runs 14 residues. The CDR3 region has the DNA TGTGCCAGCAGCTTGGCCGGGACTAGCAGCGAGCAGTACTTC. This codes for CASSLAGTSSEQYF.

This chain uses TRBV5-1 with TRBJ2-2; 7 bases are a match to TRBD1. With V trimmed by 2 bases and J by 1 base, 5 bases remained unmatched. The germline V gene encodes CDR1 SGHRS and CDR2 YFSETQ. The CDR3 totals 16 residues. CDR3 coding DNA: TGCGCCAGCAGCTTTCAGACAGGGATGAACACCGGGGAGCTGTTTTTT. Its protein product is CASSFQTGMNTGELFF.

The V gene is TRBV4-1, the J gene TRBJ2-7; TRBD2 agrees at 8 bases. This CDR3 is built from 16 residues. Looked up from germline, CDR1 is MGHRA and CDR2 is YSYEKL. The trim removed 0 bases at V and 3 bases at J, leaving 7 bases unmatched. The CDR3 coding sequence is TGCGCCAGCAGCCAAGAGGCGACTAGCGCTAACTACGAGCAGTACTTC. This sequence encodes CASSQEATSANYEQYF.

This clone came up once. This rearrangement joins TRBV5-5 to TRBJ2-1; 7 bases match TRBD2. The CDR3 runs to 14 residues. Germline assignment: CDR1 SGHKS and CDR2 YYEKEE (reference sequence). V was pared by 1 base and J by 9 bases, with 7 bases of the junction left unmatched. CDR3 residues: CASSLRRESSEQFF. In DNA form, the CDR3 reads TGTGCCAGCAGCTTGAGGCGGGAGAGTAGTGAGCAGTTCTTC.

The chain links TRBV24-1 to TRBJ2-1, with D possibly TRBD2 on 6 matching bases. Germline V gene lookup returns CDR1 KGHDR and CDR2 SFDVKD. Trimming cost V 3 bases and J 8 bases, with 19 bases left between them. This CDR3 is 16 amino acids long. The CDR3 DNA reads TGTGCCACCAGTGATCGTGGCGGGGACCATGACGATGAGCAGTTCTTC. Protein sequence: CATSDRGGDHDDEQFF.

CDR3 region: CASLQGGLNTEAFF. CDR3 sequence (DNA): TGTGCCAGCCTTCAGGGGGGATTGAACACTGAAGCTTTCTTT. V is TRBV6-5 and J is TRBJ1-1, with 7 bases that match TRBD1. Germline V CDR1 and CDR2: MNHEY, SVGAGI. V lost 8 bases to trimming and J lost 0 bases; unmatched junction nucleotides: 6. CDR3 length: 14 residues.

The J gene is TRBJ1-2, the V gene TRBV9, with D possibly matching TRBD1 (5 bases). Per germline, CDR1 SGDLS and CDR2 YYNGEE. Trimming stripped 0 bases from V and 7 bases from J, with 16 bases between. The CDR3 has 15 residues. The CDR3 sequence: CASSVGQGELGGYTF. CDR3 nucleotides: TGTGCCAGCAGCGTAGGCCAGGGCGAGTTAGGTGGCTACACCTTC.

This chain connects TRBV19 to TRBJ2-7; 11 nucleotides align to TRBD1. CDR3 length: 16 amino acids. The ends lost 5 bases at V and 6 bases at J; junction bases unmatched: 12. CDR1 LNHDA and CDR2 SQIVND come from the germline V gene (reference sequence). The CDR3 bases are TGTGCCAGTAGTGCATCGGGACAGGGGGGAGCTGGCGAGCAGTACTTC. Its translation: CASSASGQGGAGEQYF.

The chain recombines TRBV6-5 with TRBJ1-5; maybe TRBD1 (5 bases). The germline gives CDR1 MNHEY, CDR2 SVGAGI. V lost 6 bases and J 5 bases, leaving 14 bases between the germline ends. There are 14 residues in the CDR3. For the CDR3, the DNA is TGTGCCAGCAGCCGGGTGGGGGGTGATCAGCCCCAGCATTTT. Protein: CASSRVGGDQPQHF.

V and J are TRBV9 and TRBJ2-7; unclear D gene. Germline assignment: CDR1 SGDLS and CDR2 YYNGEE. The CDR3 contains 14 residues. V gave up 0 bases and J gave up 2 bases, with 9 bases separating them. The CDR3 reads CASSVDSLAYEQYF. DNA for the CDR3: TGTGCCAGCAGCGTAGATTCTCTTGCCTACGAGCAGTACTTC.

The chain recombines TRBV7-9 with TRBJ2-2; the D is unclear. Germline loops: CDR1 SEHNR, CDR2 FQNEAQ (reference sequence). The V and J ends lost 5 bases and 0 bases respectively, with 10 bases between them. The CDR3 loop spans 15 amino acids. This chain's CDR3 is CASSLSNTNTGELFF. In DNA form, the CDR3 reads TGTGCCAGCAGCCTATCCAATACGAACACCGGGGAGCTGTTTTTT.

The chain employs TRBV27 and TRBJ1-5; D uncertain. CDR1 and CDR2 from the germline V gene are MNHEY and SMNVEV (reference sequence). The CDR3 is made up of 13 amino acids. Deletions cut 6 bases from V and 5 bases from J, with 11 bases between. This CDR3 is CASSRGNDQPQHF. As DNA, the CDR3 is TGTGCCAGCAGCCGCGGGAACGATCAGCCCCAGCATTTT.

This chain connects TRBV19 to TRBJ2-1; tentative D call: TRBD1 (5 bases). V lost 2 bases and J 0 bases, leaving 11 bases between the germline ends. The CDR3 sequence is 16 residues long. Germline lookup yields CDR1 LNHDA and CDR2 SQIVND (reference sequence). The DNA of the CDR3 is TGTGCCAGTAGTATAAAGGGGATACACTCCTACAATGAGCAGTTCTTC. Translation gives CASSIKGIHSYNEQFF.

This clone came up a few times. The V gene is TRBV12-2, the J gene TRBJ1-5; TRBD1, as called in the table, went unchecked against the DNA. TRBV12-2 is tagged as a pseudogene. The CDR3 totals 19 residues. This CDR3 is CASRFVFGQELYSNQPQHF. In nucleotides, the CDR3 is TGTGCAAGTCGCTTTGTTTTCGGACAGGAGTTATATAGCAATCAGCCCCAGCATTTT.

This clone was counted a single time. This rearrangement joins TRBV30 to TRBJ1-5; a possible D gene is TRBD1 (5 bases). This CDR3 region has 13 residues. The germline gives CDR1 GTSNPN, CDR2 SVGIG (reference sequence). The V end was cut by 7 bases, the J end by 3 bases, with 13 bases between. In DNA, the CDR3 is TGTGCCTTACAGGACGGACCCAATCAGCCCCAGCATTTT. It specifies CALQDGPNQPQHF.

The rearrangement uses TRBV23-1 and TRBJ1-3; D is undetermined. TRBV23-1 is annotated as an ORF whose role is uncertain. With 8 bases removed from V and 3 bases from J, the gap between germline ends came to 23 bases. This CDR3 region has 17 residues. Here the CDR3 DNA reads TGCGCCAGCTCCTCACTACCGTGTGGGGAGCATGGAAACACCATATATTTT. This encodes CASSSLPCGEHGNTIYF.

The chain carries TRBV2 and TRBJ1-1; perhaps TRBD1 as D (6 bases). This CDR3 has 13 amino acids. V lost 6 bases and J 9 bases, leaving 17 bases between the germline ends. Germline CDR1 and CDR2: SNHLY and FYNNEI. Written as DNA, the CDR3 is TGTGCCAGCAGCGACAGGCAGGGGACCCAAGCTTTCTTT. Translated, it gives CASSDRQGTQAFF.